This is a list of T cell receptor beta chains from one sample in a study of T cell repertoires in cytomegalovirus infection. A single record per CDR3 protein comes from TCRdb applying MiXCR to the reads. The table shows some 240,000 distinct CDR3 sequences, with 15% to 20% occurring only once. The sequenced sample consisted of CD8+ T cells from PBMCs. The receptors were gathered from a human donor in good health (CMV status not recorded). Some clones in this sample may be carry-over from other donors' samples. Each CDR3 is given with its conserved first and last residue. The order of the fields is D gene, V gene, CDR3 length, J gene, CDR3 protein. D genes are given only for firm matches.

>-|TRBV28|20|TRBJ2-7
CASSSMSEQVPPRMVVEQYF
>TRBD2|TRBV6-2/TRBV6-3|18|TRBJ2-3
CASTEIRGLAGVTDTQYF
>-|TRBV7-2|15|TRBJ1-1
CASSFQGPLNTEAFF
>TRBD1|TRBV20-1|14|TRBJ2-7
CSADTTGAGYEQYF
>-|TRBV7-6|18|TRBJ2-7
CASSGSGKSGTYSYEQYF
>-|TRBV6-1|18|TRBJ1-6
CASSEKGTQPLYNSPLHF
>TRBD1|TRBV28|15|TRBJ2-2
CATSGRTGMAGELFF
>-|TRBV20-1|12|TRBJ1-2
CSAIPAYYGYTF
>-|TRBV7-9|17|TRBJ2-7
CASSYPLGTVTSYEQYF
>TRBD1|TRBV5-1|17|TRBJ1-1
CASSLTGATSMNTEAFF
>-|TRBV7-2|16|TRBJ1-2
CASSLDLPQGRDGYTF
>-|TRBV7-2|18|TRBJ1-1
CASSTPLGQGIFGTEAFF
>TRBD1|TRBV2|19|TRBJ1-5
CASRLPKGQVEGSNQPQHF
>TRBD2|TRBV14|17|TRBJ2-7
CASSQDTPRGGGYEQYF
>-|TRBV6-1|15|TRBJ1-2
CASSDYGVANYGYTF
>-|TRBV27|14|TRBJ1-6
CASSRDPDNSPLHF
>-|TRBV6-6|17|TRBJ2-7
CASSYSSPRLLSYEQYF
>-|TRBV20-1|14|TRBJ1-4
CSARLTGMEEKLFF
>TRBD2|TRBV28|17|TRBJ2-1
CASNERGGPTRHNEQFF
>-|TRBV6-1|15|TRBJ2-7
CASSWRDADYYEQYF
>TRBD1|TRBV7-9|14|TRBJ2-3
CASNPGGASDTQYF
>-|TRBV6-6|14|TRBJ2-3
CASSRSSITDTQYF
>TRBD1|TRBV7-9|15|TRBJ1-4
CASSLWDRNNEKLFF
>-|TRBV28|14|TRBJ2-2
CASSPQGGAGELFF
>TRBD2|TRBV11-2|17|TRBJ2-3
CASSAGVAGGLIDTQYF
>TRBD1|TRBV5-1|14|TRBJ2-7
CASSLALQGWEQYF
>TRBD1|TRBV5-1|16|TRBJ1-3
CASSVGQGASGNTIYF
>-|TRBV6-6|14|TRBJ1-2
CASTPGGRLYGYTF
>-|TRBV4-1|16|TRBJ2-5
CASSQDPDIRQETQYF
>-|TRBV29-1|12|TRBJ2-2
CSVGVRTGELFF
>TRBD2|TRBV10-3|17|TRBJ2-5
CAISVRAGGLEKETQYF
>TRBD1|TRBV11-2|14|TRBJ2-7
CASSPQGNWDEQYF
>-|TRBV20-1|17|TRBJ1-2
CSAGVGGRNTENYGYTF
>TRBD1|TRBV13|15|TRBJ1-6
CASSKTGVGGSPLHF
>-|TRBV7-8|15|TRBJ2-7
CASSLVASSSYEQYF
>-|TRBV2|15|TRBJ1-1
CASSEYRVTNTEAFF
>-|TRBV9|15|TRBJ2-7
CASSAGGGGTYEQYF
>-|TRBV6-2/TRBV6-3|15|TRBJ2-1
CASSYSLGNGNEQFF
>TRBD2|TRBV28|16|TRBJ2-5
CASSLFQRGSEETQYF
>TRBD2|TRBV11-2|15|TRBJ2-2
CASSRGVWETGELFF
>-|TRBV5-4|16|TRBJ2-1
CASTSRGKSSYNEQFF
>-|TRBV12-3/TRBV12-4|15|TRBJ1-4
CASTLGYSYNEKLFF
>TRBD2|TRBV4-3|17|TRBJ2-3
CASSQDMSGGITDTQYF
>-|TRBV28|13|TRBJ2-7
CASIPDSSYEQYF
>-|TRBV29-1|14|TRBJ2-7
CSVARLGVRDEQYF
>-|TRBV7-2|16|TRBJ2-3
CASSSTGRLATDTQYF
>-|TRBV20-1|18|TRBJ1-6
CSARDYGADGAVRSHLHF
>-|TRBV29-1|14|TRBJ1-1
CSVAPGVGYSEAFF
>TRBD2|TRBV7-6|16|TRBJ2-1
CASSLGPGLAASEQFF
>TRBD1|TRBV28|14|TRBJ2-1
CASINRDRGDEQFF
>TRBD1|TRBV20-1|13|TRBJ1-1
CSAMDRVGAEAFF